This is a list of T cell receptor beta chains from one sample in a study of healthy donors' naive CD4 and CD8 T cells. TCRdb re-called the reads with MiXCR, one entry per CDR3 protein. The sample has about 180,000 distinct CDR3 sequences; 65% to 75% are singletons. The sample consisted of naive CD4+ and CD8+ T cells sorted from blood, pooled from several donors. Receptors originate from a pool of human donors in good health; the sample pools cells from several healthy donors. CDR3s include the opening cysteine and the closing phenylalanine or tryptophan. The order of the fields is D gene, clone size, J gene, V gene, CDR3 DNA, CDR3 protein. A D gene is named only where the DNA matches it firmly. Clone size is stated in some rows and not others, as once, few, many or a class when expanded.

>TRBD1|-|TRBJ1-1|TRBV6-5
TGTGCCAGCAGTTACCGGAACAGGGGGCCTACTGAAGCTTTCTTT
CASSYRNRGPTEAFF
>TRBD1|-|TRBJ2-1|TRBV19
TGTGCCAGCTACTCTCGGGACAGTCCGGACAATGAGCAGTTCTTC
CASYSRDSPDNEQFF
>-|-|TRBJ1-2|TRBV29-1
TGCAGCGTTTACCTCCAAGGGACACGGGACTATGGCTACACCTTC
CSVYLQGTRDYGYTF
>-|-|TRBJ1-5|TRBV12-3/TRBV12-4
TGTGCCAGCAGTTTAGGGGACATAACTCAGCCCCAGCATTTT
CASSLGDITQPQHF
>-|-|TRBJ2-1|TRBV6-5
TGTGCCAGCAGTTCCGGCTTCGGGAGAATGGATGAGCAGTTCTTC
CASSSGFGRMDEQFF
>-|-|TRBJ2-7|TRBV11-2
TGTGCCAGCAGCCTAGTCTCCGGCCCCTACGAGCAGTACTTC
CASSLVSGPYEQYF
>-|-|TRBJ2-7|TRBV11-2
TGTGCCAGCAGCTTAGGGATCGAGCAGTACTTC
CASSLGIEQYF
>TRBD1|-|TRBJ1-1|TRBV29-1
TGCAGCGTTGAAAGGGGGCTTAACACTGAAGCTTTCTTT
CSVERGLNTEAFF
>TRBD1|-|TRBJ2-7|TRBV29-1
TGCAGCGTTGAGAGGGGACAGGGCAACGAGCAGTACTTC
CSVERGQGNEQYF
>TRBD2|few|TRBJ2-7|TRBV29-1
TGCAGCGTTGGCGGGTTACTAGCGGGGAAGGGCTACGAGCAGTACTTC
CSVGGLLAGKGYEQYF
>-|-|TRBJ2-1|TRBV5-5
TGTGCCAGCAGCGGCGATGGGGCCTACAATGAGCAGTTCTTC
CASSGDGAYNEQFF
>-|-|TRBJ1-5|TRBV4-1
TGCGCCAGCAGCCAAGTTTCCGCTAGCAATCAGCCCCAGCATTTT
CASSQVSASNQPQHF
>-|-|TRBJ2-7|TRBV29-1
TGCAGCGTTGAAGTTGGGTCAGACGAGCAGTACTTC
CSVEVGSDEQYF
>-|once|TRBJ2-7|TRBV29-1
TGCAGCGTGGTCAGGGGAGGGAGCTCCTACGAGCAGTACTTC
CSVVRGGSSYEQYF
>TRBD2|-|TRBJ2-3|TRBV29-1
TGCAGCGTCGAGTCTCCGGGACTAGGGCTTGCAGATACGCAGTATTTT
CSVESPGLGLADTQYF
>-|-|TRBJ2-1|TRBV15
TGTGCCACCAGCAGAGATATTGCGGGAGGCCACAGGGGTGAGCAGTTCTTC
CATSRDIAGGHRGEQFF